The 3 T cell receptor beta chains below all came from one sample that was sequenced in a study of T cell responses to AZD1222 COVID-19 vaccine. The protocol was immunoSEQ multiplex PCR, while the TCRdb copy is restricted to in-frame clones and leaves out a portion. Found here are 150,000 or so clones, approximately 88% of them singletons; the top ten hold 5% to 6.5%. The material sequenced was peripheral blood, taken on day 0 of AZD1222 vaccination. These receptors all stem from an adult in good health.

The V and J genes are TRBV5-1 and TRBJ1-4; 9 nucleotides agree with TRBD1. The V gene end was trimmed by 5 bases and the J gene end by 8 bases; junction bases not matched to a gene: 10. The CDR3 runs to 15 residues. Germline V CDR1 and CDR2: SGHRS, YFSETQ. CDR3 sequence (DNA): TGCGCCAGCAGGGAGGGGACAGGGAATTTCGAAAAACTGTTTTTT. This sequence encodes CASREGTGNFEKLFF.

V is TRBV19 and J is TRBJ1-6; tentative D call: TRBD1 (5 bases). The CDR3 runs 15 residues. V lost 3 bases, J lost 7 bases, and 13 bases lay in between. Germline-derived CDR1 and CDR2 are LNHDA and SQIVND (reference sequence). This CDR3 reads CASSIGGSENSPLHF. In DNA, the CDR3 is TGTGCCAGTAGTATCGGGGGTTCGGAAAATTCACCCCTCCACTTT.

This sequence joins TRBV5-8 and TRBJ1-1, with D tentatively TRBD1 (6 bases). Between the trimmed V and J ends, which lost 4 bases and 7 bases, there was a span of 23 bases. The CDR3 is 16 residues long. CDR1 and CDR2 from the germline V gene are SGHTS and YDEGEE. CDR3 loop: CASSLGIGGRPYEAFF. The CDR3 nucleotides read TGTGCCAGCAGCCTCGGAATCGGGGGCAGGCCATATGAAGCTTTCTTT.